The clone carrying this T cell receptor beta chain was observed once. CDR1 is SEHNR, CDR2 FQNEAQ, per germline (reference sequence). The CDR3 is 15 residues long. V was cut by 2 bases and J by 0 bases, with 11 bases left in between. The record originates from a study of OX40 agonist ivuxolimab in advanced cancers. For the study at large: An agonistic anti-OX40 (CD134) antibody, ivuxolimab, was used to treat the patients. Dose-escalation subjects each had hepatocellular carcinoma, melanoma, renal cell or head and neck cancer.

The assay was immunoSEQ multiplex PCR, and TCRdb's table has in-frame clones only and misses some. This table holds tens of thousands of clones, around 90% found once. The receptor's source is an adult with an advanced solid tumor such as melanoma, head and neck, liver or kidney cancer. The chain recombines TRBV7-9 with TRBJ2-7; no definite D call. Sequences were derived from CD4+ or CD8+ T cells sorted from blood, sampled in a trial of the OX40 agonist ivuxolimab. The CDR3 DNA sequence: TGTGCCAGCAGCTTACACCGGAAAAGCTCCTACGAGCAGTACTTC. Translating gives CASSLHRKSSYEQYF.